A single T cell receptor (beta chain) is shown here with its context. The antigen is undetermined. This sample is part of a study of Graves' ophthalmopathy and Graves' hyperthyroidism. Across the study: Specimen type is peripheral blood, obtained at initial diagnosis before any treatment. The study's findings and limits: A 13-signature model separated ophthalmopathy from stable hyperthyroidism, around 90% sensitivity, around 81% specificity. The model reached just under 71% sensitivity and roughly 72% specificity for predicting ophthalmopathy progression.

This CDR3 has 13 amino acids. Trimming took 6 bases from V and 3 from J; bases not matched to a gene: 5. Germline assignment: CDR1 DFQATT and CDR2 SNEGSKA (reference sequence). The study amplified TCR beta CDR3 regions using RNA transcripts. The authors performed first-round RT-PCR with HTBI primers and then a second-round multiplex PCR. TCRdb re-called the multiplex PCR reads with MiXCR, one entry per CDR3 protein. The table shows approximately 380,000 distinct CDR3 sequences, with roughly 20% occurring only once. The chain recombines TRBV20-1 with TRBJ2-7; TRBD1 aligns across 10 bases. The sample consisted of peripheral blood. This TCR derives from a woman aged 18-30 years with stable Graves' hyperthyroidism. CDR3 residues: CSASGTGVYEQYF. CDR3 in DNA: TGCAGTGCCTCCGGGACAGGGGTCTACGAGCAGTACTTC.